Presented here are 4 T cell receptor beta chains from one specimen sequenced in a study of cytomegalovirus exposure and HLA in healthy donors. PCR employed 60 Vbeta and 13 Jbeta primers. The assay was immunoSEQ multiplex PCR, and TCRdb's table has in-frame clones only and misses some. This table has roughly 250,000 clones, roughly 81% appearing once. Sequencing was carried out using PBMCs. These receptors originate from a woman aged 40 to 55 in good health and CMV-seropositive.

The chain is built from TRBV7-9 and TRBJ2-7; 8 bases align to TRBD2. CDR3 length: 16 residues. J lost 2 bases, V lost 5 bases, and 11 bases had no gene match. Per the germline V gene, CDR1 is SEHNR and CDR2 is FQNEAQ (reference sequence). This CDR3 reads CASSKSVVAGTYEQYF. CDR3 coding DNA: TGTGCCAGCAGCAAATCGGTGGTAGCGGGGACCTACGAGCAGTACTTC.

This chain connects TRBV29-1 to TRBJ2-3; 7 positions agree with TRBD2. The trim removed 0 bases at V and 0 bases at J, leaving 3 bases unmatched. Germline values: CDR1 SQVTM, CDR2 ANQGSEA. The CDR3 length is 15 residues. The CDR3 DNA is TGCAGCGTTGAAGATCGAGCGGGGAGCACAGATACGCAGTATTTT. Translating it yields CSVEDRAGSTDTQYF.

The chain carries TRBV5-6 and TRBJ1-2, with a weak D call TRBD1 (5 bases). The CDR3 totals 14 residues. Trimming left V 4 bases short and J 2 bases short, with 12 bases between. Germline V gene lookup returns CDR1 SGHDT and CDR2 YYEEEE. The CDR3 sequence: CASSPPEGNYGYTF. The CDR3 nucleotides are TGTGCCAGCAGCCCCCCGGAGGGGAACTATGGCTACACCTTC. Drawing the rest from reference TRBV5-6 and TRBJ1-2, the complete variable domain is DAGVTQSPTHLIKTRGQQVTLRCSPKSGHDTVSWYQQALGQGPQFIFQYYEEEERQRGNFPDRFSGHQFPNYSSELNVNALLLGDSALYLCASSPPEGNYGYTFGSGTRLTVV.

The CDR3, as DNA: TGCAGCGTCGCCGGACAGGGGGCGAACTATGGCTACACCTTC. Its protein product is CSVAGQGANYGYTF. V usage is TRBV29-1 and J usage is TRBJ1-2; 11 nucleotides agree with TRBD1. CDR1 and CDR2 (germline): SQVTM, ANQGSEA. V trimming: 6 bases; J trimming: 2 bases; junction bases outside the gene matches: 5. This CDR3 has 14 residues.